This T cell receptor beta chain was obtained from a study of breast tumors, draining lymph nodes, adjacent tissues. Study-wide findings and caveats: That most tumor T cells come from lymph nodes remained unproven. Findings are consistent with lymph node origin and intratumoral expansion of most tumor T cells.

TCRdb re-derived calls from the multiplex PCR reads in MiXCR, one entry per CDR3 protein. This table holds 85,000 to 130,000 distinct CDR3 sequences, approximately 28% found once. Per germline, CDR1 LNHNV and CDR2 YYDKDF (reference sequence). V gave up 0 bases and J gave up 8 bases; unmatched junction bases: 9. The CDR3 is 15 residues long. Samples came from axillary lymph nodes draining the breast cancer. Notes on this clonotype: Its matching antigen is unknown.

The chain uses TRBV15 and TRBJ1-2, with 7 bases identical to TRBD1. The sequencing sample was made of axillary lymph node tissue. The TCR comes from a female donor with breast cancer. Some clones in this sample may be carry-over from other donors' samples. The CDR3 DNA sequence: TGTGCCACCAGCAGAGAAGGACAGGTGGGGGGAGGCTACACCTTC. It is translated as CATSREGQVGGGYTF.